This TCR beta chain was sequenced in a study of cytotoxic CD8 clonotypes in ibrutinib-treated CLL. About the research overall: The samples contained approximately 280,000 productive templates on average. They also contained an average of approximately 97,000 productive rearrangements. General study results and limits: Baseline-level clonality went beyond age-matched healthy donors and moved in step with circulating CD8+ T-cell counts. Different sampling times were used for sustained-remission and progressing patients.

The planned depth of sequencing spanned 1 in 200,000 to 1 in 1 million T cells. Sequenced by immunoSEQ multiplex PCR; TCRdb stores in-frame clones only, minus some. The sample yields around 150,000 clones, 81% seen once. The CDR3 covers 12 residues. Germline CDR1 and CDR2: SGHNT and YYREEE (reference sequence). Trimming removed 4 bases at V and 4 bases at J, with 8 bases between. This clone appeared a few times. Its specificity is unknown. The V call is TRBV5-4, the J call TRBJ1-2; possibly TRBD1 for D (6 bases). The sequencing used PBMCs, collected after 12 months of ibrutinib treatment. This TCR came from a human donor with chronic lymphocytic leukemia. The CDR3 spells CASSPDSYGYTF. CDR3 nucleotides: TGTGCCAGCAGCCCGGACAGCTATGGCTACACCTTC.